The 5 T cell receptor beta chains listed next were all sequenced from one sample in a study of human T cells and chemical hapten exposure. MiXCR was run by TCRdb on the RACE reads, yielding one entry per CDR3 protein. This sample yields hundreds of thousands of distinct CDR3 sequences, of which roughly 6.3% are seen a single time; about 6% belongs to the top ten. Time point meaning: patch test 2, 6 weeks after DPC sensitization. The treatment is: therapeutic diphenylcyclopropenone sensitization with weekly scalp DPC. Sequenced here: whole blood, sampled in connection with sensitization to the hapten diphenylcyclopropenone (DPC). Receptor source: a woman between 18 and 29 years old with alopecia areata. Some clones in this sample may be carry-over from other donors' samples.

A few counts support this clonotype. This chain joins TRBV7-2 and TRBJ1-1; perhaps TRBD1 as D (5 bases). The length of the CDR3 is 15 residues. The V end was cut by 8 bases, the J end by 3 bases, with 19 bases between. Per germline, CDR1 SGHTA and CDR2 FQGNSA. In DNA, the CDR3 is TGTGCCAGCCTCCCCTGGGCAGGGCCGGACACTGAAGCTTTCTTT. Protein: CASLPWAGPDTEAFF.

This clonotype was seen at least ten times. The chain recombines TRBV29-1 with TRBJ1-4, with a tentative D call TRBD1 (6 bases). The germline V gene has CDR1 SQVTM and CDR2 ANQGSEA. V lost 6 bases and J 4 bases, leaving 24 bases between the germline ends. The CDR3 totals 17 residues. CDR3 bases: TGCAGCGTCATGATCCCGGGACATCCCGAACTTAATGAAAAACTGTTTTTT. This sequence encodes CSVMIPGHPELNEKLFF.

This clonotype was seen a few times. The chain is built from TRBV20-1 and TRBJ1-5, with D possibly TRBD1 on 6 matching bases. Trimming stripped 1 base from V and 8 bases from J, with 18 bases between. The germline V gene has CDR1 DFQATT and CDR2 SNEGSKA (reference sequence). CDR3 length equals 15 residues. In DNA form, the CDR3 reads TGCAGTGCTAGAGTAGGGGGGGGCAGGGACAAGCCCCAGCATTTT. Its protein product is CSARVGGGRDKPQHF.

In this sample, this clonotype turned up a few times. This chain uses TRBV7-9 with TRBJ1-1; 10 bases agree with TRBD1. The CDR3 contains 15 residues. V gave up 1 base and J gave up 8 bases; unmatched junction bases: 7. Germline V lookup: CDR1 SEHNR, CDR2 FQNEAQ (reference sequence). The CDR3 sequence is CASSLDAPGQGEAFF. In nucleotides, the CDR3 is TGTGCCAGCAGCTTAGACGCACCGGGACAGGGGGAAGCTTTCTTT.

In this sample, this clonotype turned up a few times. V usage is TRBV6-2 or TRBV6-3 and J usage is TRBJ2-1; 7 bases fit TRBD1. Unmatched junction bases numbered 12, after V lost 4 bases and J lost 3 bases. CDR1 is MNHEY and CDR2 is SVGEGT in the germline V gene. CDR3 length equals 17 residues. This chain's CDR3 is CASSSLRQGINYNEQFF. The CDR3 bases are TGTGCCAGCAGTTCCCTCAGACAGGGAATTAACTACAATGAGCAGTTCTTC.